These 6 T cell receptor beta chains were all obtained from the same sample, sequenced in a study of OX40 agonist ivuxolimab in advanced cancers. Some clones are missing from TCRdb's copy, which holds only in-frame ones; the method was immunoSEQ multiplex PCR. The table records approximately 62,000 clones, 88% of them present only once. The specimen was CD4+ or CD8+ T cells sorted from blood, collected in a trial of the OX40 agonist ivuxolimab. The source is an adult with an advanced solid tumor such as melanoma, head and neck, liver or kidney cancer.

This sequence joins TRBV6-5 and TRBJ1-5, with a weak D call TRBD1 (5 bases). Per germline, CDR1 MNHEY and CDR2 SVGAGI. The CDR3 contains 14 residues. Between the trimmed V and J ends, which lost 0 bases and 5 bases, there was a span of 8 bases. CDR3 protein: CASSYSGPDQPQHF. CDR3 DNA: TGTGCCAGCAGTTACTCGGGGCCGGATCAGCCCCAGCATTTT.

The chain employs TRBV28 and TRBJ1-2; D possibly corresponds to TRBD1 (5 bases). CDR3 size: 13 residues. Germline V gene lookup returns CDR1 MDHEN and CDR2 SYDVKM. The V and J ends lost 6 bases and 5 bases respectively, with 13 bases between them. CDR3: CASREPGEYGYTF. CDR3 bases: TGTGCCAGCAGGGAACCGGGGGAGTATGGCTACACCTTC.

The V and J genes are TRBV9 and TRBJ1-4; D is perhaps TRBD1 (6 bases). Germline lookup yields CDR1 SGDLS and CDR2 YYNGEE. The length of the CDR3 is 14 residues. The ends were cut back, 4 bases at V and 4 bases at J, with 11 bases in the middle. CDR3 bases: TGTGCCAGCAGCCAGGACAGCCTTAATGAAAAACTGTTTTTT. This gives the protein CASSQDSLNEKLFF. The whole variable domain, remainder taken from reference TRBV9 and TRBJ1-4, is DSGVTQTPKHLITATGQRVTLRCSPRSGDLSVYWYQQSLDQGLQFLIQYYNGEERAKGNILERFSAQQFPDLHSELNLSSLELGDSALYFCASSQDSLNEKLFFGSGTQLSVL.

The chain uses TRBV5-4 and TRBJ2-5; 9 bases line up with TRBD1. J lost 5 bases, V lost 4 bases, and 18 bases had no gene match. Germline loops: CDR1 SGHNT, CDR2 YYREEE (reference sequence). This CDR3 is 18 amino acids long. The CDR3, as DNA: TGTGCCAGCAGCAATGTTGGTCAGGACAGGGGATCTGGGGAGACCCAGTACTTC. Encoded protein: CASSNVGQDRGSGETQYF.

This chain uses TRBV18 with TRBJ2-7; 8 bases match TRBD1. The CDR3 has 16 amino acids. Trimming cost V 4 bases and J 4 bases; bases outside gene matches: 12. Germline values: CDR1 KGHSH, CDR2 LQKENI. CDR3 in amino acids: CASSQSGGPGRYEQYF. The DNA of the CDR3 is TGTGCCAGCTCACAGTCAGGGGGCCCGGGACGGTACGAGCAGTACTTC.

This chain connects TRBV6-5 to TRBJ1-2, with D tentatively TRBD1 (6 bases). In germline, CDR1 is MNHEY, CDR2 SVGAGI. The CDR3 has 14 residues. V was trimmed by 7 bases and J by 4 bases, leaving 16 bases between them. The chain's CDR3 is CASTRIAGVYGYTF. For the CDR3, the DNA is TGTGCCAGCACCCGAATCGCAGGGGTCTATGGCTACACCTTC.